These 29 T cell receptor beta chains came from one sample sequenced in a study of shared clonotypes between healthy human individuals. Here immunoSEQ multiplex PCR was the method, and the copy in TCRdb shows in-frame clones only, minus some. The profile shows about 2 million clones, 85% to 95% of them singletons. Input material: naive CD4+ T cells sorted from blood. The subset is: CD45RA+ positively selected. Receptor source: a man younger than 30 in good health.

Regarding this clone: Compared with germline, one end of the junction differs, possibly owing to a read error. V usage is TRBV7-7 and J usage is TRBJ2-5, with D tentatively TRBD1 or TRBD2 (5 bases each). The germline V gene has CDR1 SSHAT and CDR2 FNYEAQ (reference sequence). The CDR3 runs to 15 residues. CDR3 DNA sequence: TGTGCTAGCAGCTCCCGGGACCTTGGCCAAGAGACCCAGTACTTC. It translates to CASSSRDLGQETQYF.

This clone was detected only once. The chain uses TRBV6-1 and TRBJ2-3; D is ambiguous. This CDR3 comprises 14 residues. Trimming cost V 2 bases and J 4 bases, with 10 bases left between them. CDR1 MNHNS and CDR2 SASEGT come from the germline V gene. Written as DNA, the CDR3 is TGTGCCAGCAGTGAAAGCTGGTTGGCAGATACGCAGTATTTT. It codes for CASSESWLADTQYF.

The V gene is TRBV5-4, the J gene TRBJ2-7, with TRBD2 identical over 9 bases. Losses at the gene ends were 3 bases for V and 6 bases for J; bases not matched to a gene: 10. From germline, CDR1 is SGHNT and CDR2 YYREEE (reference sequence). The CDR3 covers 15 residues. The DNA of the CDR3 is TGTGCCAGCAGCTGGGGAGGGGTAGCGGGAGTCGAGCAGTACTTC. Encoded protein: CASSWGGVAGVEQYF.

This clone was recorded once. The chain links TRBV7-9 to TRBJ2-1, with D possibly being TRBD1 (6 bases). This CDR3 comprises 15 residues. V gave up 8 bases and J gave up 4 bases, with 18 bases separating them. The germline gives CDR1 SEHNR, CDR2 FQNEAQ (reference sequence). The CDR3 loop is CASSAKTGPYNEQFF. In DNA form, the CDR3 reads TGTGCCAGCTCAGCGAAGACAGGACCATACAATGAGCAGTTCTTC.

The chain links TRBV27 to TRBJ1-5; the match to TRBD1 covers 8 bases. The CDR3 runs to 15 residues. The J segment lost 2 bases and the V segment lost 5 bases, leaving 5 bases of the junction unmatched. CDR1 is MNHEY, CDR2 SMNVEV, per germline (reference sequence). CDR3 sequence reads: CASSREQGGNQPQHF. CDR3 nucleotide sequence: TGTGCCAGCAGTCGGGAACAGGGGGGCAATCAGCCCCAGCATTTT.

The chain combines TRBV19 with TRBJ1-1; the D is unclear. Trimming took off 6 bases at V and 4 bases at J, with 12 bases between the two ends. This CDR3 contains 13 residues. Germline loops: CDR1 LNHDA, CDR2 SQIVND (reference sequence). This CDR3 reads CASSLPPFTEAFF. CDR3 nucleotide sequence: TGTGCCAGTAGCCTTCCCCCCTTCACTGAAGCTTTCTTT.

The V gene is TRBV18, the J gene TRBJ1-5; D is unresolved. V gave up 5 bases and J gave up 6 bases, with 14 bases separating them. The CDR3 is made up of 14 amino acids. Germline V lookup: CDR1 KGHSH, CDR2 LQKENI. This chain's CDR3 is CASSGLDSSQPQHF. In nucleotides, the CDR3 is TGTGCCAGCTCAGGACTAGATAGTAGTCAGCCCCAGCATTTT.

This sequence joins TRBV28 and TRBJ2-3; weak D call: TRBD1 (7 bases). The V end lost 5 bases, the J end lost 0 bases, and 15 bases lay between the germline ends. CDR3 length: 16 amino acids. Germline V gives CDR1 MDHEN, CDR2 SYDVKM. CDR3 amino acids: CASSGPTGTSTDTQYF. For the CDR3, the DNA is TGTGCCAGCAGTGGCCCGACAGGGACTAGCACAGATACGCAGTATTTT.

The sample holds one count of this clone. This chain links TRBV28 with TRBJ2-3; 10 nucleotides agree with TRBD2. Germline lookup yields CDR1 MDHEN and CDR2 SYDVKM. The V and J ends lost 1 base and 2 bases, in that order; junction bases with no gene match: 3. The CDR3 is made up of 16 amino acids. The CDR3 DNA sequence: TGTGCCAGCAGTTTATCCGGACTAGCGGCCACAGATACGCAGTATTTT. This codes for CASSLSGLAATDTQYF.

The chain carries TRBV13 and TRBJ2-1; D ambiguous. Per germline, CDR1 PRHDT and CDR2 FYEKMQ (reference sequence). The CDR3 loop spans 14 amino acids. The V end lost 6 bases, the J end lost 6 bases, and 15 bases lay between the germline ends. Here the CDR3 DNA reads TGTGCCAGCAGTTCCTCGAGCTGGGCCAATGAGCAGTTCTTC. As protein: CASSSSSWANEQFF.

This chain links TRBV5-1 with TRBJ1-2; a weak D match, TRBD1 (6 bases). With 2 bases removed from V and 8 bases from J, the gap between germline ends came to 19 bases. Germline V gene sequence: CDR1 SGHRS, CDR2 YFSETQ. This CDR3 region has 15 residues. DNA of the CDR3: TGCGCCAGCAGCTTTGGACAGCCGTCGGTTGAAGGCTACACCTTC. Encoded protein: CASSFGQPSVEGYTF.

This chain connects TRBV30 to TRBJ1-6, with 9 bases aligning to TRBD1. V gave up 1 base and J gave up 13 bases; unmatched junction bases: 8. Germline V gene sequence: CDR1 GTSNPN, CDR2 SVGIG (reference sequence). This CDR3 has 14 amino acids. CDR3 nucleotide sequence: TGTGCCTGGAGTGCCGGGACAGGGTCTATTCCCCTCCACTTT. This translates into CAWSAGTGSIPLHF.

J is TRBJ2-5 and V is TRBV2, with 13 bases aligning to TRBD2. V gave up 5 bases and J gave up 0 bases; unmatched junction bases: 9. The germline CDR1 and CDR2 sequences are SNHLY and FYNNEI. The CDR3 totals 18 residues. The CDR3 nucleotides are TGTGCCAGCAGTAATAGCCCGGGACTAGCGGGGTACCAAGAGACCCAGTACTTC. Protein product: CASSNSPGLAGYQETQYF.

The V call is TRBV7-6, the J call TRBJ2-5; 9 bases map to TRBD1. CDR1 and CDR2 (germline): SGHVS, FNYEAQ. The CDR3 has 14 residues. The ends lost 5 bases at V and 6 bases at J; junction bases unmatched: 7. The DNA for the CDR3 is TGTGCCAGCAGCGACAGGACAGGGGATCAGACCCAGTACTTC. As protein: CASSDRTGDQTQYF.

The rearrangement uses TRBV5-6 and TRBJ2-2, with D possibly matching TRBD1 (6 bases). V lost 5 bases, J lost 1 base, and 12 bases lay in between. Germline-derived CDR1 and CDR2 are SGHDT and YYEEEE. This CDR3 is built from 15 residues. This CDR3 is CASRRGQLNTGELFF. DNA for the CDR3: TGTGCCAGCAGGAGGGGACAATTGAACACCGGGGAGCTGTTTTTT.

The CDR3 DNA sequence: TGTGCCAGCAGTGTGACTGTGGGCAATGAGCAGTTCTTC. It is translated as CASSVTVGNEQFF. This chain uses TRBV6-1 with TRBJ2-1; D uncertain. V lost 4 bases and J 6 bases, leaving 10 bases between the germline ends. The CDR3 extends over 13 amino acids. In germline, CDR1 is MNHNS, CDR2 SASEGT.

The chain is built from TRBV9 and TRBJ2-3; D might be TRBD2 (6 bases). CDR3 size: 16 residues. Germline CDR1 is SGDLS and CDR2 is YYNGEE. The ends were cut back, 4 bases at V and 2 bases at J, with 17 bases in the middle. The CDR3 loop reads CASSSSSAENTDTQYF. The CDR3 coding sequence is TGTGCCAGCAGCTCGTCTAGCGCAGAGAACACAGATACGCAGTATTTT.

The CDR3 DNA follows: TGTGCCAGCTCACGGGGCAGGGCCTACGAGCAGTACTTC. It translates to CASSRGRAYEQYF. The rearrangement joins TRBV18 to TRBJ2-7, with a possible D match to TRBD1 (5 bases). Trimming stripped 4 bases from V and 2 bases from J, with 9 bases between. In germline, CDR1 is KGHSH, CDR2 LQKENI. This CDR3 comprises 13 residues.

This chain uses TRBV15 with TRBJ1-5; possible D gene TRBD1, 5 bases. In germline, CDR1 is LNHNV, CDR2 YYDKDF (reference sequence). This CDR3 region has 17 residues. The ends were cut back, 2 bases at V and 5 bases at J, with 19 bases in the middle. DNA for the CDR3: TGTGCCACCAGCAGACCAGAGACAGTCCTCTCGGATCAGCCCCAGCATTTT. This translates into CATSRPETVLSDQPQHF. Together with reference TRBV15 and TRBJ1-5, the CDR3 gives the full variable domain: DAMVIQNPRYQVTQFGKPVTLSCSQTLNHNVMYWYQQKSSQAPKLLFHYYDKDFNNEADTPDNFQSRRPNTSFCFLDIRSPGLGDTAMYLCATSRPETVLSDQPQHFGDGTRLSIL.

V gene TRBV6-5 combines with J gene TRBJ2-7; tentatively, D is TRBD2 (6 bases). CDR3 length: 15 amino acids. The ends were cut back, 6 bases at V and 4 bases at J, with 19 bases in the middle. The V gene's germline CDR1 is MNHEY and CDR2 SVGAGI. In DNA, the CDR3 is TGTGCCAGCAGCCGATTTAGCGGAGGGCTTTACGAGCAGTACTTC. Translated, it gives CASSRFSGGLYEQYF.

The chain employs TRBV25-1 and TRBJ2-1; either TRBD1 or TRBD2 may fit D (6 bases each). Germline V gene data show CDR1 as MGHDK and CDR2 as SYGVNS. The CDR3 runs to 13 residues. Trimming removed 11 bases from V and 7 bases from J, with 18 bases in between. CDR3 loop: CASGGGLSNEQFF. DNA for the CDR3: TGTGCCTCCGGAGGGGGGCTTTCGAATGAGCAGTTCTTC.

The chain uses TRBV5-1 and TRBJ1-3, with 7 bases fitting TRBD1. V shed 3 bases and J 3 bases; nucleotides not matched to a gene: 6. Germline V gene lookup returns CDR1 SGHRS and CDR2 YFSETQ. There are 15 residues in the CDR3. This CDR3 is CASSSTGMDGNTIYF. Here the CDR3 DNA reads TGCGCCAGCAGCTCGACAGGGATGGATGGAAACACCATATATTTT.

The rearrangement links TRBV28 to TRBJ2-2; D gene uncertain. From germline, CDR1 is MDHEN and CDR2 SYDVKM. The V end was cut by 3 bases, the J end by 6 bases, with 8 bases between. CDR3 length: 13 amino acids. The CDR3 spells CASSLNSPGELFF. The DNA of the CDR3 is TGTGCCAGCAGTTTGAATTCTCCCGGGGAGCTGTTTTTT. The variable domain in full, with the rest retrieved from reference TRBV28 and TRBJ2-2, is DVKVTQSSRYLVKRTGEKVFLECVQDMDHENMFWYRQDPGLGLRLIYFSYDVKMKEKGDIPEGYSVSREKKERFSLILESASTNQTSMYLCASSLNSPGELFFGEGSRLTVL.

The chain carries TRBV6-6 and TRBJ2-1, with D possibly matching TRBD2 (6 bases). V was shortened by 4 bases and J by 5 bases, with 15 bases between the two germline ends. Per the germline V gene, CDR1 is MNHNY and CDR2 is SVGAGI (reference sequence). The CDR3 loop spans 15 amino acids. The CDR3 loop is CASSSGRFTDNEQFF. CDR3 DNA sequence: TGTGCCAGCAGTTCCGGGAGATTTACCGACAATGAGCAGTTCTTC.

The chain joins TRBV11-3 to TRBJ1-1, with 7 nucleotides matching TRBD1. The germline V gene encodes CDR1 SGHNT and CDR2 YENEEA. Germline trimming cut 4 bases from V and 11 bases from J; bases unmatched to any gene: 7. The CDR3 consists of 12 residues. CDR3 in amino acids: CASSSTGEKAFF. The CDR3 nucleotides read TGTGCCAGCAGCTCAACAGGGGAGAAGGCTTTCTTT.

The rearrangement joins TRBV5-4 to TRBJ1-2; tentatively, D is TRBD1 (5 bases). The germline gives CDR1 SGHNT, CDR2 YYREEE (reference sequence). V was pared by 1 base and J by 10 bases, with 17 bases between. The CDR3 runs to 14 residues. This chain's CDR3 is CASSLFGRGKDYTF. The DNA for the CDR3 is TGTGCCAGCAGCTTGTTCGGGCGGGGCAAAGACTACACCTTC.

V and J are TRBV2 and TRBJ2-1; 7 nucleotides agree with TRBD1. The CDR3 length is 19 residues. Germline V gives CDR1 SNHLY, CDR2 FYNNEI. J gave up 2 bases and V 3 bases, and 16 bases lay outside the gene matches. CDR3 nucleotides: TGTGCCAGCAGTGAGATGATAGTATGGGTAACAGGGGCCTACAATGAGCAGTTCTTC. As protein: CASSEMIVWVTGAYNEQFF.

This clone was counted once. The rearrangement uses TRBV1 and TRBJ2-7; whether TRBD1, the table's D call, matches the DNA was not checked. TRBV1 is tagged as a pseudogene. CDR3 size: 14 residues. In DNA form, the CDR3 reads TGCACCAGGGGGACAGGATTCTTTTTCTACGAGCAGTACTTC. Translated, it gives CTRGTGFFFYEQYF.

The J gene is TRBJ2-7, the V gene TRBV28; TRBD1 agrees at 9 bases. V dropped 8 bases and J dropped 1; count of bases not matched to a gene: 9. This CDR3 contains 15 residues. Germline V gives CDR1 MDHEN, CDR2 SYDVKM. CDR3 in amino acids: CASPPDRGKSYEQYF. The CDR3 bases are TGTGCCAGCCCCCCGGACAGGGGCAAATCCTACGAGCAGTACTTC.